This TCR beta chain appears in the sequencing data of a study of OX40 agonist ivuxolimab in advanced cancers. Germline lookup yields CDR1 LNHDA and CDR2 SQIVND (reference sequence). Trimming removed 4 bases from V and 8 bases from J; junction bases left unmatched: 10. The CDR3 runs 15 residues. The data were produced by immunoSEQ multiplex PCR, yet TCRdb's version contains in-frame clones alone and is incomplete. The sample has under 100,000 clones, 81% seen once. This rearrangement joins TRBV19 to TRBJ2-1; 8 bases agree with TRBD1. The sequence was collected from an adult with an advanced solid tumor such as melanoma, head and neck, liver or kidney cancer. The starting material was CD4+ or CD8+ T cells sorted from blood, obtained in a trial of the OX40 agonist ivuxolimab. CDR3 nucleotide sequence: TGTGCCAGTAGTAGTGAACAGGGGGGTTTCGATGAGCAGTTCTTC. It encodes CASSSEQGGFDEQFF.